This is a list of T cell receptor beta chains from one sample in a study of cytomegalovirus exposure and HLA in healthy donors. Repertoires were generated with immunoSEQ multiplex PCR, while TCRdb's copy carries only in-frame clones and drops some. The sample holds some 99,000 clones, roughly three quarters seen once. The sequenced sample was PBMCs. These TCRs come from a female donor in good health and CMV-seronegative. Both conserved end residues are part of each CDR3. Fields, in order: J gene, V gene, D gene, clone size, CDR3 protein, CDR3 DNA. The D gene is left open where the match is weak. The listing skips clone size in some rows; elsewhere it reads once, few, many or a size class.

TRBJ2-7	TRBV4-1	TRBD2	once	CASSLQQRETYEQYF	TGCGCCAGCAGCCTACAACAGCGGGAGACCTACGAGCAATACTTC
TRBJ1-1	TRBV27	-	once	CASSSVTEAFF	TGTGCCAGCAGTTCTGTTACTGAAGCTTTCTTT
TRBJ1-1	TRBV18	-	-	CASSWLGQGGTEAFF	TGTGCCAGCTCATGGCTGGGGCAGGGTGGCACTGAAGCTTTCTTT
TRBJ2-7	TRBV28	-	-	CASSSQGGGDYEQYF	TGTGCCAGCAGTTCCCAAGGAGGGGGGGACTACGAGCAGTACTTC
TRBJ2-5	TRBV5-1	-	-	CASSLEPRGGQETQYF	TGCGCCAGCAGCTTGGAACCTCGGGGAGGCCAAGAGACCCAGTACTTC
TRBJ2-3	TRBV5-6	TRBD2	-	CASSLSWTSGRVDTQYF	TGTGCCAGCAGCTTGTCCTGGACTAGCGGGAGGGTAGATACGCAGTATTTT
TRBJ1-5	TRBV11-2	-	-	CASSLETGFNQPQHF	TGTGCCAGCAGCTTAGAGACAGGCTTTAATCAGCCCCAGCATTTT
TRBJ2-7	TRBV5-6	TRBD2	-	CASSLGAGGGYYEQYF	TGTGCCAGCAGCTTGGGCGCCGGGGGGGGGTACTACGAGCAGTACTTC
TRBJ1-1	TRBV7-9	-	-	CASSLLYGNTEAFF	TGTGCCAGCAGCTTATTATACGGTAACACTGAAGCTTTCTTT
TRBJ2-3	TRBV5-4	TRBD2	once	CASSLGGGLAGAVTDTQYF	TGTGCCAGCAGCTTGGGGGGGGGACTAGCGGGGGCCGTCACAGATACGCAGTATTTT
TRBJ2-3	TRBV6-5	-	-	CASSYGPGTDTQYF	TGTGCCAGCAGTTACGGTCCGGGCACAGATACGCAGTATTTT
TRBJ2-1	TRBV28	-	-	CASSPPGRTPYNEQFF	TGTGCCAGCAGTCCACCAGGGAGGACTCCCTACAATGAGCAGTTCTTC
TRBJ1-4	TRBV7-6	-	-	CASSQRPPGGVYEKLFF	TGTGCCAGCAGCCAGAGGCCTCCCGGGGGGGTTTATGAAAAACTGTTTTTT
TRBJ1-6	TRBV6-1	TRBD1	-	CASSLDRGGAPLHF	TGTGCCAGCAGTCTTGACAGGGGTGGGGCACCCCTCCACTTT
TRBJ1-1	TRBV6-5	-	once	CASSYSRHTEAFF	TGTGCCAGCAGTTACTCCCGTCACACTGAAGCTTTCTTT
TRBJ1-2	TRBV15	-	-	CATSRTGRGNYGYTF	TGTGCCACCAGCAGAACAGGGAGGGGGAACTATGGCTACACCTTC
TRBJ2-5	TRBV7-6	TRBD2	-	CASSPPSGLQETQYF	TGTGCCAGCAGTCCCCCTAGCGGACTTCAAGAGACCCAGTACTTC
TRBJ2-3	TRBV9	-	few	CASSPQVARTDTQYF	TGTGCCAGCAGTCCACAAGTGGCCCGCACAGATACGCAGTATTTT
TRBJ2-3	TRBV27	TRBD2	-	CASSVRGTSGRKPDTQYF	TGTGCCAGCAGTGTACGCGGGACTAGCGGGAGGAAGCCAGATACGCAGTATTTT
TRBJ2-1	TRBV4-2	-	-	CASSQEGGAVSYNEQFF	TGTGCCAGCAGCCAAGAAGGAGGGGCTGTCTCCTACAATGAGCAGTTCTTC
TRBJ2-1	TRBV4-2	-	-	CASSQALVGRSSYNEQFF	TGTGCCAGCAGCCAAGCCCTCGTGGGCCGAAGCTCCTACAATGAGCAGTTCTTC
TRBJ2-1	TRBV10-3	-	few	CAISESWPSSYNEQFF	TGTGCCATCAGTGAGTCCTGGCCAAGCTCCTACAATGAGCAGTTCTTC
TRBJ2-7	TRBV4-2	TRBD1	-	CASSQAVGQTLYEQYF	TGTGCCAGCAGCCAAGCAGTGGGACAGACTCTCTACGAGCAGTACTTC
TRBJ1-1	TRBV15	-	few	CATRRGWGDTEAFF	TGTGCCACTCGTAGGGGGTGGGGAGACACTGAAGCTTTCTTT
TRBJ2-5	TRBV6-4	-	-	CASSRVSGETQYF	TGTGCCAGCTCCAGGGTTTCAGGGGAGACCCAGTACTTC
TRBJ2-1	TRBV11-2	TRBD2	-	CASSSFAREGIHEQFF	TGTGCCAGCAGCTCTTTTGCGAGGGAGGGCATTCATGAGCAGTTCTTC
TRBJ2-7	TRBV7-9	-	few	CAEAREYGYEQYF	TGTGCCGAGGCCCGCGAGTATGGCTACGAGCAGTACTTC
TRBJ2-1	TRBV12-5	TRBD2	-	CASVAGGHEQFF	TGTGCTAGTGTAGCGGGAGGGCATGAGCAGTTCTTC
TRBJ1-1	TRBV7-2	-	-	CASSRMRGTEAFF	TGTGCCAGCAGCCGTATGCGGGGGACTGAAGCTTTCTTT
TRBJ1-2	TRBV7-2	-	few	CASSVSLEGYTF	TGTGCCAGCAGCGTTAGCCTGGAGGGCTACACCTTC
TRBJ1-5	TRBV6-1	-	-	CASRNSYSNQPQHF	TGTGCCAGCAGAAACTCCTATAGCAATCAGCCCCAGCATTTT
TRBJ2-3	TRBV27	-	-	CASSSGFSTDTQYF	TGTGCCAGCAGTTCCGGGTTCAGCACAGATACGCAGTATTTT
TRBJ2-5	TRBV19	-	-	CASTETTQGGTQYF	TGTGCCAGTACCGAAACCACGCAGGGGGGGACCCAGTACTTC
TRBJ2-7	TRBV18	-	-	CASSPTAISYEQYF	TGTGCCAGCTCGCCGACAGCGATCTCCTACGAGCAGTACTTC
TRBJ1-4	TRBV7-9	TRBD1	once	CASSVGTGSEKLFF	TGTGCCAGCAGCGTCGGGACAGGGAGCGAAAAACTGTTTTTT
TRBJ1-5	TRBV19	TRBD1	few	CASSIGQGVAFNQPQHF	TGTGCCAGTAGTATTGGACAGGGCGTCGCTTTTAATCAGCCCCAGCATTTT
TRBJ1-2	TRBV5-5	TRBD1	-	CASRDRDGGYGYTF	TGTGCCAGCAGAGACAGGGACGGGGGCTATGGCTACACCTTC
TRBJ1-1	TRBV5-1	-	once	CASSFLQQGLNTEAFF	TGCGCCAGCAGCTTCTTACAACAGGGCTTAAACACTGAAGCTTTCTTT
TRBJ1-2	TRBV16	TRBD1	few	CASSQRTGVDGYTF	TGTGCCAGCAGCCAAAGGACAGGGGTTGATGGCTACACCTTC
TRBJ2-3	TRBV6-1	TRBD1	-	CASSEDRVWSTDTQYF	TGTGCCAGCAGTGAGGACAGGGTTTGGAGTACAGATACGCAGTATTTT
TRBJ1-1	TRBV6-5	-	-	CASSYPGQTGGKAFF	TGTGCCAGCAGTTACCCCGGCCAGACGGGGGGGAAAGCTTTCTTT
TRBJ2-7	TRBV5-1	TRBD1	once	CASSFWDSSYEQYF	TGCGCCAGCAGCTTTTGGGACAGCTCCTACGAGCAGTACTTC